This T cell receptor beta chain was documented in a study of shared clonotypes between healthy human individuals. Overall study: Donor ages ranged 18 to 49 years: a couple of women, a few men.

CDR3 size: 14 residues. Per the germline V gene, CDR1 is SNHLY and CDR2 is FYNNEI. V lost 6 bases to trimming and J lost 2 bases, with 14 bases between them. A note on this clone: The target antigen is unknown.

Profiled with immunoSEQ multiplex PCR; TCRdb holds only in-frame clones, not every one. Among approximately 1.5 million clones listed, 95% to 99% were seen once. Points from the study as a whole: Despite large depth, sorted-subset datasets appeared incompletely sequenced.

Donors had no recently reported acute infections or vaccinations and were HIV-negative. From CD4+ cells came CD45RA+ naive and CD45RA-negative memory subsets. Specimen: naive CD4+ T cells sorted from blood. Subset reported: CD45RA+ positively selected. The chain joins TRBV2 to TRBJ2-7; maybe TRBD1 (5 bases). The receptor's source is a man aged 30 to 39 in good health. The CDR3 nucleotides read TGTGCCAGCAGGCTCACAGGACCAGCCTACGAGCAGTACTTC. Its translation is CASRLTGPAYEQYF.